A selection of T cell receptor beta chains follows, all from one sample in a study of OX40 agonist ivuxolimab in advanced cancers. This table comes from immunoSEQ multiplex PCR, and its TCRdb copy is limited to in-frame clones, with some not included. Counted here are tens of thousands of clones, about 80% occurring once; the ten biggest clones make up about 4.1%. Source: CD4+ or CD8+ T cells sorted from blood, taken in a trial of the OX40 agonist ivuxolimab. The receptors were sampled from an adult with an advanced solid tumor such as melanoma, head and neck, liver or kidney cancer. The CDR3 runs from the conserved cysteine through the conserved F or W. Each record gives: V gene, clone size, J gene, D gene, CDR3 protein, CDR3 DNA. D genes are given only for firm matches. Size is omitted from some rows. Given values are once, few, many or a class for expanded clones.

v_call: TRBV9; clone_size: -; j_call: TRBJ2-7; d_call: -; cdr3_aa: CASSVRQNSYEQYF; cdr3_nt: TGTGCCAGCAGCGTGAGACAGAACTCCTACGAGCAGTACTTC
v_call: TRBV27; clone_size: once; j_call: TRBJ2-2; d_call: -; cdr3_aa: CASGQGNTGELFF; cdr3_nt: TGTGCCAGCGGGCAGGGGAACACCGGGGAGCTGTTTTTT
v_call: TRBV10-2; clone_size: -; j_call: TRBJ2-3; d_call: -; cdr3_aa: CASSDLIRGADTQYF; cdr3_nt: TGCGCCAGCAGTGATTTAATAAGGGGAGCAGATACGCAGTATTTT
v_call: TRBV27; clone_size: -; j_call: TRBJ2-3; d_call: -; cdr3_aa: CASGSPPTDTQYF; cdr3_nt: TGTGCCAGCGGGTCGCCGCCAACAGATACGCAGTATTTT
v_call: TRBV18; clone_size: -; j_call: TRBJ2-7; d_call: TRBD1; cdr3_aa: CASSPLSGTGSDEQYF; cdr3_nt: TGTGCCAGCTCACCCCTCTCCGGGACAGGGTCCGACGAGCAGTACTTC
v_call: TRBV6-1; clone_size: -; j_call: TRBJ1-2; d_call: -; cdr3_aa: CASSLSGVYGYTF; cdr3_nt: TGTGCCAGCAGTTTATCAGGGGTCTATGGCTACACCTTC
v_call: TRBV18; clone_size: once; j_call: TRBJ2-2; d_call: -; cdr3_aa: CASSPTGAANTGELFF; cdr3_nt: TGTGCCAGCTCACCGACGGGGGCGGCGAACACCGGGGAGCTGTTTTTT
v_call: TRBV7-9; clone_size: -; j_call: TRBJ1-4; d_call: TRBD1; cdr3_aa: CASRRSSGTANEKLFF; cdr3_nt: TGTGCCAGCAGGCGATCATCGGGGACAGCTAATGAAAAACTGTTTTTT
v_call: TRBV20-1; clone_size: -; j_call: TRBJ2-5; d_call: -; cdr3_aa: CSARRSETQYF; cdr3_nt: TGCAGTGCTAGGAGGAGTGAGACCCAGTACTTC
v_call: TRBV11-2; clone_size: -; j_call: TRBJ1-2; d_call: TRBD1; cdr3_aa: CASSGTGINYGYTF; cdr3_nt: TGTGCCAGCAGCGGGACAGGGATTAACTATGGCTACACCTTC
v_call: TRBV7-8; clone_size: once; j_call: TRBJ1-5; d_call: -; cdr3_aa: CASSLYSSGQPQHF; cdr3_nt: TGTGCCAGCAGCTTATATTCCTCCGGTCAGCCCCAGCATTTT
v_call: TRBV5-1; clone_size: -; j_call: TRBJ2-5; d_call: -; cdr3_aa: CASSLMGFGETQYF; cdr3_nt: TGCGCCAGCAGCTTAATGGGGTTCGGAGAGACCCAGTACTTC
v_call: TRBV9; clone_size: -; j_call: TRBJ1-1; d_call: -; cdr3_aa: CASSVYPLGVSTGQLNTEAFF; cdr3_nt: TGTGCCAGCAGCGTATACCCCCTCGGGGTATCGACTGGACAGTTGAACACTGAAGCTTTCTTT
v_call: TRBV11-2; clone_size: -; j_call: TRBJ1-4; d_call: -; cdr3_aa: CASSLEDGSRYFNEKLFF; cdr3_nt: TGTGCCAGCAGCTTAGAGGACGGATCTCGCTACTTTAATGAAAAACTGTTTTTT
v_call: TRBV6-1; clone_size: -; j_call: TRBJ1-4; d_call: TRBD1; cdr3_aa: CASSDRTGGNEKLFF; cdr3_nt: TGTGCCAGCAGCGATAGGACAGGGGGGAATGAAAAACTGTTTTTT
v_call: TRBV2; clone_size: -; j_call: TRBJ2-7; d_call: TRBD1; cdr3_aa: CASLRDRADEQYF; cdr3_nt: TGTGCCAGCCTCCGGGACAGGGCTGACGAGCAGTACTTC
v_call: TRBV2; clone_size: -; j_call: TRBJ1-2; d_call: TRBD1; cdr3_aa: CASWRAGGNYGYTF; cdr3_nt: TGTGCCAGCTGGCGGGCAGGGGGTAACTATGGCTACACCTTC
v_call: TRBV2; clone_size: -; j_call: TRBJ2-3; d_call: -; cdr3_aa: CASSDLRQTASTDTQYF; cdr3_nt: TGTGCCAGCAGTGATTTGAGGCAGACTGCTAGCACAGATACGCAGTATTTT
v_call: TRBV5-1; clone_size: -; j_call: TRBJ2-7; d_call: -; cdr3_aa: CASSLTQAGVPEQYF; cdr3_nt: TGCGCCAGCAGCTTGACCCAGGCTGGGGTCCCCGAGCAGTACTTC
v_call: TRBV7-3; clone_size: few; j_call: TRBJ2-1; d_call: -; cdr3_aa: CASSLTLVGGQFF; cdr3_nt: TGTGCCAGCAGCTTAACGTTGGTCGGGGGGCAGTTCTTC
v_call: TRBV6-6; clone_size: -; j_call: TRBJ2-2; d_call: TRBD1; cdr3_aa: CASSSTGENTGELFF; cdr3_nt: TGTGCCAGCAGCTCGACAGGGGAGAACACCGGGGAGCTGTTTTTT
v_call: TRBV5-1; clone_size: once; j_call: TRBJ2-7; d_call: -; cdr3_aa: CASSPEGQYYEQYF; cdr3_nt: TGCGCCAGCAGCCCGGAAGGACAGTACTACGAGCAGTACTTC
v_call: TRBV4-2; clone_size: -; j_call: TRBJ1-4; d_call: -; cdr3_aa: CASSQALSGDEKLFF; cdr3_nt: TGTGCCAGCAGCCAGGCCCTTAGCGGGGATGAAAAACTGTTTTTT
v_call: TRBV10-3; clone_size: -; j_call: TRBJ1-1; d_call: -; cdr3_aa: CAISEAKNTEAFF; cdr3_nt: TGTGCCATCAGTGAGGCAAAGAACACTGAAGCTTTCTTT
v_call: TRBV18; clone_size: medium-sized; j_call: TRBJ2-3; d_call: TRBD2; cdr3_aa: CASSPGLAGTTDTQYF; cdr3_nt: TGTGCCAGCTCTCCGGGACTAGCGGGGACCACAGATACGCAGTATTTT
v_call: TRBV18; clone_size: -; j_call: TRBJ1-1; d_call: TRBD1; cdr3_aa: CASSPQGAKIAEAFF; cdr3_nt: TGTGCCAGCTCACCACAGGGGGCGAAAATAGCTGAAGCTTTCTTT
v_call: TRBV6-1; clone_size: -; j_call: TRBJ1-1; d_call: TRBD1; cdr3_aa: CASRLTQGANTEAFF; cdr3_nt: TGTGCCAGCAGGTTGACCCAGGGGGCAAACACTGAAGCTTTCTTT
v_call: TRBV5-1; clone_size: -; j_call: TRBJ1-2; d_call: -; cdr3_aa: CASSSEIANYGYTF; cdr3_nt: TGCGCCAGCAGCTCGGAGATAGCTAACTATGGCTACACCTTC
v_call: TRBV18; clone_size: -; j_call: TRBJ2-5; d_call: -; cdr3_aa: CASSPNSGIETQYF; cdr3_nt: TGTGCCAGCTCACCAAATTCTGGGATAGAGACCCAGTACTTC
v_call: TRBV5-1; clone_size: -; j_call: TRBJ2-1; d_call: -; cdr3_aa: CASVKEGTSYNEQFF; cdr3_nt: TGCGCCAGCGTAAAGGAGGGGACAAGTTACAATGAGCAGTTCTTC
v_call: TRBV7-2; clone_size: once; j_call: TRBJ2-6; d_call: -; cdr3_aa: CASRVGTQFSGANVLTF; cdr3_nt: TGTGCCAGCAGGGTAGGGACCCAATTCTCTGGGGCCAACGTCCTGACTTTC
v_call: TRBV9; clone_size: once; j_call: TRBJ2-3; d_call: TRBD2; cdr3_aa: CASSVGLAGGRLSTDTQYF; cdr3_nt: TGTGCCAGCAGCGTCGGACTAGCGGGGGGGCGGTTATCCACAGATACGCAGTATTTT
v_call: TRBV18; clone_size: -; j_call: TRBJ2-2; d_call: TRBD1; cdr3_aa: CASSPPAGGYTGELFF; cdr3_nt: TGTGCCAGCTCACCACCGGCAGGGGGCTACACCGGGGAGCTGTTTTTT
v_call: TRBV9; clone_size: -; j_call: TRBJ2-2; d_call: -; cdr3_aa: CASSVGGRNTGELFF; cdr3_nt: TGTGCCAGCAGCGTAGGAGGGAGGAACACCGGGGAGCTGTTTTTT
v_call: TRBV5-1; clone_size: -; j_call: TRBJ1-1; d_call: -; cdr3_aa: CASRPPGHAAEAFF; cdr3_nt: TGCGCCAGCAGACCCCCAGGACACGCGGCTGAAGCTTTCTTT
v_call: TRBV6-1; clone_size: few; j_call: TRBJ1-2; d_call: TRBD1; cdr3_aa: CASSKGQGLGYTF; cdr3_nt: TGTGCCAGCAGTAAGGGACAGGGGCTCGGCTACACCTTC
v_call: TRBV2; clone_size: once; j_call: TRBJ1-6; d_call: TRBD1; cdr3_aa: CASRERQGDNSPLHF; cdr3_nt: TGTGCCAGCAGAGAACGACAGGGAGATAATTCACCCCTCCACTTT
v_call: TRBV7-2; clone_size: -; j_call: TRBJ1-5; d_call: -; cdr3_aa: CASSLSVDSNQPQHF; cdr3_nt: TGTGCCAGCAGCTTATCGGTGGATAGCAATCAGCCCCAGCATTTT
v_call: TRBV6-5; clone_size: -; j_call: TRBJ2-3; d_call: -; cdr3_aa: CASSLGPITDTQYF; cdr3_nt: TGTGCCAGCAGCCTAGGTCCCATCACAGATACGCAGTATTTT
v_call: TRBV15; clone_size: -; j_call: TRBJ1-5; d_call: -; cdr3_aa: CATSFRGPQPQHF; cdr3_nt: TGTGCCACCAGCTTCAGGGGTCCTCAGCCCCAGCATTTT
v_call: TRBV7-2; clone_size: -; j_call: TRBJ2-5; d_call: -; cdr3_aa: CASSLLVGAQETQYF; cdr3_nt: TGTGCCAGCAGCTTATTAGTGGGGGCGCAAGAGACCCAGTACTTC
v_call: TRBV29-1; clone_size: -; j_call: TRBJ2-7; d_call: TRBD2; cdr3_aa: CSVEDPASGGDYEQYF; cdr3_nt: TGCAGCGTTGAAGATCCGGCTAGCGGGGGGGACTACGAGCAGTACTTC
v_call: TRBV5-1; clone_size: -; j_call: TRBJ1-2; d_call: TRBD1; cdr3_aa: CASSLSSGTGIYGYTF; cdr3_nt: TGCGCCAGCAGCTTGAGCTCTGGGACAGGCATCTATGGCTACACCTTC
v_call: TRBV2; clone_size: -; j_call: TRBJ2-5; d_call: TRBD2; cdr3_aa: CASWLAGVGTQYF; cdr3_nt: TGTGCCAGCTGGCTAGCGGGGGTGGGGACCCAGTACTTC
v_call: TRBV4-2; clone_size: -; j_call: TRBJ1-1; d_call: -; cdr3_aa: CASSQETGLNTEAFF; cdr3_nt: TGTGCCAGCAGCCAAGAAACAGGACTTAACACTGAAGCTTTCTTT
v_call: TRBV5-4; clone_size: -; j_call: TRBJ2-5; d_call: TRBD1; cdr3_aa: CASRGTGEETQYF; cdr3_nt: TGTGCCAGCAGGGGGACAGGGGAAGAGACCCAGTACTTC
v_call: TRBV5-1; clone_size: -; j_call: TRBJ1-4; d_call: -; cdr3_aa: CASSLGNNEKLFF; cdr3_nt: TGCGCCAGCAGCTTGGGGAATAATGAAAAACTGTTTTTT
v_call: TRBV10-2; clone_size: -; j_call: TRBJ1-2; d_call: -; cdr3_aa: CASSEDRYGYTF; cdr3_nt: TGCGCCAGCAGTGAGGACCGCTATGGCTACACCTTC
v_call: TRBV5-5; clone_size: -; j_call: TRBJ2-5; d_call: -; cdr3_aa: CAGKTGVYQETQYF; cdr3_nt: TGTGCCGGGAAGACAGGCGTTTATCAAGAGACCCAGTACTTC
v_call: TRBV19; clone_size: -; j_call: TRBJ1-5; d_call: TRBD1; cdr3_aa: CASRRDSGPSQPQHF; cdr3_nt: TGTGCCAGTAGACGGGACAGCGGCCCGAGCCAGCCCCAGCATTTT
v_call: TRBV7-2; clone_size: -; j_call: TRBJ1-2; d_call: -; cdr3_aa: CASSPLGPYGYTF; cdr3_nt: TGTGCCAGCAGCCCCCTGGGGCCCTATGGCTACACCTTC
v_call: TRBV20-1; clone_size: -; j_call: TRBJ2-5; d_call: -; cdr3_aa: CSARAGKTQYF; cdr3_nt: TGCAGTGCTAGAGCGGGAAAGACCCAGTACTTC
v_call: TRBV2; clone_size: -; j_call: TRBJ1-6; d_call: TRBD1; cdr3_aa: CASSFGQGNNSPLHF; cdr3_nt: TGTGCCAGCAGTTTTGGACAGGGAAATAATTCACCCCTCCACTTT
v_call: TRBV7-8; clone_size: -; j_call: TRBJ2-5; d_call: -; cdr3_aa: CASSPPTQETQYF; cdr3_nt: TGTGCCAGCAGCCCCCCGACCCAAGAGACCCAGTACTTC
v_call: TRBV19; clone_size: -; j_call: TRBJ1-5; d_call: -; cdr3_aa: CASSITGTSNQPQHF; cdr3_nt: TGTGCCAGTAGTATAACAGGGACCAGCAATCAGCCCCAGCATTTT